These T cell receptor beta chains were read from a single sample in a study of CXCR3-negative and CXCR3-positive naive CD8 T cells. With the 5' RACE reads reprocessed, TCRdb shows one record per CDR3 protein and no DNA. In total, the table holds about 120,000 distinct CDR3 sequences. Input material: naive CXCR3+ CD8+ T cells from blood. All receptors come from a human donor in good health. Some clones in this sample may be carry-over from other donors' samples. The CDR3 runs from the conserved cysteine through the conserved F or W. Each record gives: J gene, V gene, CDR3 protein.

j_gene: TRBJ2-7
v_gene: TRBV5-1
CDR3aa: CASSGTLAGSSYEQYF

j_gene: TRBJ2-7
v_gene: TRBV30
CDR3aa: CAWSPEDGSSYEQYF

j_gene: TRBJ1-1
v_gene: TRBV20-1
CDR3aa: CSARDEGGRDTEAFF

j_gene: TRBJ2-1
v_gene: TRBV4-2
CDR3aa: CASSQEAEYSYNEQFF

j_gene: TRBJ1-1
v_gene: TRBV29-1
CDR3aa: CSVEDRGGLAFF

j_gene: TRBJ1-6
v_gene: TRBV28
CDR3aa: CASSLFFADPNSPLHF

j_gene: TRBJ2-7
v_gene: TRBV4-1
CDR3aa: CASSQDRGHGYEQYF

j_gene: TRBJ2-7
v_gene: TRBV4-1
CDR3aa: CASSPSGTSGYEQYF

j_gene: TRBJ2-6
v_gene: TRBV5-6
CDR3aa: CASSPPTSGANVLTF

j_gene: TRBJ2-3
v_gene: TRBV15
CDR3aa: CATSSRLALSTDTQYF

j_gene: TRBJ2-1
v_gene: TRBV5-6
CDR3aa: CASSSPRREVYNEQFF

j_gene: TRBJ2-1
v_gene: TRBV4-3
CDR3aa: CASSHESSYNEQFF

j_gene: TRBJ2-3
v_gene: TRBV20-1
CDR3aa: CSAREVADTQYF

j_gene: TRBJ2-5
v_gene: TRBV4-3
CDR3aa: CASSQDFGSLQETQYF

j_gene: TRBJ2-3
v_gene: TRBV4-1
CDR3aa: CASSGVRQGPFPPTDTQYF

j_gene: TRBJ2-2
v_gene: TRBV29-1
CDR3aa: CSVQGGTGELFF

j_gene: TRBJ2-3
v_gene: TRBV5-6
CDR3aa: CASSSETSPRYTDTQYF

j_gene: TRBJ2-1
v_gene: TRBV5-1
CDR3aa: CASSLLPSGGAGSYNEQFF

j_gene: TRBJ2-1
v_gene: TRBV19
CDR3aa: CASSMGPNSYNEQFF

j_gene: TRBJ2-1
v_gene: TRBV29-1
CDR3aa: CSVEGQGSGASRYNEQFF

j_gene: TRBJ2-4
v_gene: TRBV11-2
CDR3aa: CASSSEGAKNIQYF

j_gene: TRBJ2-3
v_gene: TRBV7-3
CDR3aa: CASSLIANADTQYF

j_gene: TRBJ2-3
v_gene: TRBV29-1
CDR3aa: CSGRQGILAGTDTQYF

j_gene: TRBJ2-3
v_gene: TRBV28
CDR3aa: CASSFVLAGSSTDTQYF

j_gene: TRBJ2-6
v_gene: TRBV28
CDR3aa: CASSPLSSTNVLTF

j_gene: TRBJ1-1
v_gene: TRBV7-9
CDR3aa: CASSLRGTGVSGNTEAFF

j_gene: TRBJ2-2
v_gene: TRBV28
CDR3aa: CASSFRGLYTGELFF

j_gene: TRBJ2-7
v_gene: TRBV4-1
CDR3aa: CASSQDPVGSYEQYF